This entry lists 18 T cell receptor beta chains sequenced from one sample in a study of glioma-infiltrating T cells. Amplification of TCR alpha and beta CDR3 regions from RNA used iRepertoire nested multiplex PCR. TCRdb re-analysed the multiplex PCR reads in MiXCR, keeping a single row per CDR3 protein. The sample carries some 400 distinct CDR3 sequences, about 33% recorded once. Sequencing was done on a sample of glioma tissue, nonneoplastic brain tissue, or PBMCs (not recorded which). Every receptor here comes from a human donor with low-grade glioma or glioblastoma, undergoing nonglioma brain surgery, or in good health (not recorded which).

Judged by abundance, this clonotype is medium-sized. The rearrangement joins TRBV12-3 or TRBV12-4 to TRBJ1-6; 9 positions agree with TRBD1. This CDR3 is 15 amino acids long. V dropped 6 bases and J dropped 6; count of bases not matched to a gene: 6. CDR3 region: CASRPPGQGNSPLHF. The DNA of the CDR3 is TGTGCCAGCAGACCTCCGGGACAGGGTAATTCACCCCTCCACTTT.

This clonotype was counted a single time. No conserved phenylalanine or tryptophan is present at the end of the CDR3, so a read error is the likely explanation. CDR3 in DNA: TGCAGTGCTAGTGAGGAAGACTCCTGCAATGAGCAGTTCCTC. This sequence encodes CSASEEDSCNEQFL. The J gene is TRBJ2-1, the V gene TRBV20-1; D remains ambiguous. Germline V gene data show CDR1 as DFQATT and CDR2 as SNEGSKA (reference sequence). The length of the CDR3 is 14 residues.

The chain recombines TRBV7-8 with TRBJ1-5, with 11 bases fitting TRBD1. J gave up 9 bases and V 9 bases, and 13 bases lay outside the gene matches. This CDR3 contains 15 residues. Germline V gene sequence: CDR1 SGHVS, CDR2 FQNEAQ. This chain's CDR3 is CASSRWDRGGRPQHF. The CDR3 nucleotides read TGTGCCAGTAGCCGATGGGACAGGGGGGGTCGGCCCCAGCATTTT.

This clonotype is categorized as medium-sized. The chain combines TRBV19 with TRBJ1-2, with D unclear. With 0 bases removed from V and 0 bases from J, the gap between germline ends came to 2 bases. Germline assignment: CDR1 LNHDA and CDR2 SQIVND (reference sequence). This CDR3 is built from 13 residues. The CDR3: CASSIDTNYGYTF. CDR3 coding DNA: TGTGCCAGTAGTATAGACACTAACTATGGCTACACCTTC.

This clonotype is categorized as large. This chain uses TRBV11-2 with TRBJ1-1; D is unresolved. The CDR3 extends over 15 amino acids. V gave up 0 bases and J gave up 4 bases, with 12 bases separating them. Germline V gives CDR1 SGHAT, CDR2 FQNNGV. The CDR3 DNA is TGTGCCAGCAGCTTAGATCCGGGAGCAGCCACTGAAGCTTTCTTT. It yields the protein CASSLDPGAATEAFF.

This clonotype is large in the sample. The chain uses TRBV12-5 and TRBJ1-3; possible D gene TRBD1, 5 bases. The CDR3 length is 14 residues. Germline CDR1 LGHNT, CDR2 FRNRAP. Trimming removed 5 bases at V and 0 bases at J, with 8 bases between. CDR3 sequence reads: CASGPTVSGNTIYF. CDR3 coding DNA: TGTGCTAGTGGTCCGACAGTCTCTGGAAACACCATATATTTT.

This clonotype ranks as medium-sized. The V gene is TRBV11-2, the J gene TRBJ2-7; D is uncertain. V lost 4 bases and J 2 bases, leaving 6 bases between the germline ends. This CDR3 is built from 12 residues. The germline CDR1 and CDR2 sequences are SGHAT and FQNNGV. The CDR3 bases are TGTGCCAGCAGCTCCACAGCCTACGAGCAGTACGTC. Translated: CASSSTAYEQYV.

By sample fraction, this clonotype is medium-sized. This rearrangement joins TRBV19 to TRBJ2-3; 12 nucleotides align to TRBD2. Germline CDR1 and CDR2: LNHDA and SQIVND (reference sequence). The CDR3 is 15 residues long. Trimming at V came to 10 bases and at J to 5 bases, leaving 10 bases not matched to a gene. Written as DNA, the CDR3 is TGTGCCACCACAAGACTAGCGGGGGCTCAAGATACGCAGTATTTT. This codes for CATTRLAGAQDTQYF.

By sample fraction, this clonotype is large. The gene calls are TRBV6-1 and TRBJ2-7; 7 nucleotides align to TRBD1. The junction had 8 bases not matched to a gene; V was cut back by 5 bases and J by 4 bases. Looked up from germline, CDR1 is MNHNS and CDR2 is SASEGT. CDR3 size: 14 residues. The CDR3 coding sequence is TGTGCCAGCAGTAAACGACAGGGTTTATACGAGCAGTACTTC. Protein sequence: CASSKRQGLYEQYF.

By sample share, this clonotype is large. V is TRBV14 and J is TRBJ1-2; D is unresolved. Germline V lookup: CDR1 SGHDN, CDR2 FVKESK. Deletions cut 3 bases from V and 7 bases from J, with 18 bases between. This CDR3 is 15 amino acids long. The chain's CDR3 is CASSQLSGFDGGYTF. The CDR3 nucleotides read TGTGCCAGCAGCCAGTTATCGGGGTTCGACGGTGGCTACACCTTC.

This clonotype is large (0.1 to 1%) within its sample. The DNA of the CDR3 is TGTGCCAGCAGCTTAGTCCTGAACACTGAAGCTTTCTTT. It codes for CASSLVLNTEAFF. The genes are TRBV7-2 and TRBJ1-1, with no clear D. V was clipped by 1 base and J by 0 bases, with 3 bases between them. Germline CDR1 and CDR2: SGHTA and FQGNSA. The CDR3 sequence is 13 residues long.

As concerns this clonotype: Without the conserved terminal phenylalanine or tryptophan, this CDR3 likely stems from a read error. The CDR3 coding sequence is TGTGCAATCAGTAAGTTGGGATTCTATGGCTACACCCTC. Amino acid sequence: CAISKLGFYGYTL. This chain joins TRBV10-3 and TRBJ1-2; D gene unclear. Germline V CDR1 and CDR2: ENHRY, SYGVKD. This CDR3 spans 13 amino acids.

The CDR3 coding sequence is TGTGCCAGCAGCGGTCAGGGGGGGGCAGATACGCAGTATTTT. It encodes CASSGQGGADTQYF. This chain connects TRBV7-2 to TRBJ2-3; TRBD1 or TRBD2 may be the D gene (7 bases each). The germline V and J ends were trimmed by 5 bases and 4 bases, with 13 bases remaining between them. Germline V gene data show CDR1 as SGHTA and CDR2 as FQGNSA. The CDR3 consists of 14 residues.

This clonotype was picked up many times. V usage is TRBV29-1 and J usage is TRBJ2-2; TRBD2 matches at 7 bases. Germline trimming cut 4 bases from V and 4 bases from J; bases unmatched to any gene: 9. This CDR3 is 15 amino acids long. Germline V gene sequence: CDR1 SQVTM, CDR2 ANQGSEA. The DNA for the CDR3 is TGCAGCGTTGGGGGCGGGAGCCGGGGCACCGGGGAGCTGTTTTTT. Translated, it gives CSVGGGSRGTGELFF.

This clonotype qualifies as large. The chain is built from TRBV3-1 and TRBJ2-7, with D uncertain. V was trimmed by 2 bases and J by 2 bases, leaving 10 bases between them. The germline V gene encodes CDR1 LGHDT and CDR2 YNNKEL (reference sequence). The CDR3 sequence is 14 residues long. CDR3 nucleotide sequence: TGTGCCAGCAGCCAATGGACCCTGGCCTACGAGCAGTACTTC. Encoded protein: CASSQWTLAYEQYF.

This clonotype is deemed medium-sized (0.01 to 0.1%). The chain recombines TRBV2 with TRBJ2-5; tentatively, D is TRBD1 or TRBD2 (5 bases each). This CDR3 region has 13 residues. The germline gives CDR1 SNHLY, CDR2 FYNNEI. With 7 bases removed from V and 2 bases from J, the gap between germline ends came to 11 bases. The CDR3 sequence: CASTRGVQETQYF. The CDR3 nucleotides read TGTGCCAGCACTAGAGGGGTACAAGAGACCCAGTACTTC.

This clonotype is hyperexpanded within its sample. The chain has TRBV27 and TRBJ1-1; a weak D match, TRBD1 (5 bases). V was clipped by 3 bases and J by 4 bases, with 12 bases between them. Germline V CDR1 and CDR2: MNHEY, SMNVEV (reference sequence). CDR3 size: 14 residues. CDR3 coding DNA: TGTGCCAGCAGTTTGCTACAGGAAGGCACTGAAGCTTTCTTT. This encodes CASSLLQEGTEAFF.

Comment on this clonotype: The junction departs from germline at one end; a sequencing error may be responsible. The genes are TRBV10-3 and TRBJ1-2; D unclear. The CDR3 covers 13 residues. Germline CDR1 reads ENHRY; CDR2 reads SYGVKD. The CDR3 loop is CAISESGFHGYTF. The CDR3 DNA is TGCGCCATCAGTGAGTCGGGATTCCATGGCTACACCTTC.